These 12 T cell receptor beta chains were all obtained from the same sample, sequenced in a study of blood T cell repertoires in COVID-19. The table came from immunoSEQ multiplex PCR; TCRdb's copy has only in-frame clones and leaves some out. Of about 73,000 clones listed, about 83% are singletons. Sequenced material: peripheral blood. The receptor set was obtained from a woman aged 55-69 years with acute or convalescent COVID-19.

This chain joins TRBV7-9 and TRBJ2-7; maybe TRBD2 (6 bases). This CDR3 is built from 16 residues. V lost 5 bases and J lost 0, with 17 bases in between. Germline CDR1 reads SEHNR; CDR2 reads FQNEAQ (reference sequence). The CDR3, as DNA: TGTGCCAGCAGCCAGAACCGGGACTTTAGCTCCTACGAGCAGTACTTC. This sequence encodes CASSQNRDFSSYEQYF.

The CDR3, as DNA: TGTGCCAGCACCTCACTCCGCCCTTCAGGGTTGGGCTACACCTTC. Protein: CASTSLRPSGLGYTF. The V gene is TRBV5-6, the J gene TRBJ1-2; weak D call: TRBD1 (5 bases). This CDR3 spans 15 amino acids. The ends were cut back, 6 bases at V and 8 bases at J, with 23 bases in the middle. Per the germline V gene, CDR1 is SGHDT and CDR2 is YYEEEE.

The rearrangement uses TRBV3-1 (or the pseudogene TRBV3-2) and TRBJ2-5; possible D gene TRBD2, 6 bases. The V gene's germline CDR1 is LGHDT and CDR2 YNNKEL (reference sequence). The CDR3 runs to 14 residues. V dropped 4 bases and J dropped 7 bases, with 16 bases sitting between them. CDR3 region: CASSRTEGPGTQYF. The CDR3 DNA reads as TGTGCCAGCAGCCGTACGGAGGGACCGGGGACCCAGTACTTC.

The table lists this clone with a few counts. Here the CDR3 reads CAWSGLGGSSSNQPQHF. CDR3 DNA: TGTGCCTGGAGTGGTTTAGGAGGGAGTAGTAGCAATCAGCCCCAGCATTTT. The chain is built from TRBV30 and TRBJ1-5; D call uncertain. This CDR3 region has 17 residues. Per germline, CDR1 GTSNPN and CDR2 SVGIG (reference sequence). With 1 base removed from V and 0 bases from J, the gap between germline ends came to 16 bases.

This sequence joins TRBV5-1 and TRBJ1-1; tentative D call: TRBD1 (5 bases). The CDR3 consists of 15 residues. Germline V gene data show CDR1 as SGHRS and CDR2 as YFSETQ. Deletions cut 3 bases from V and 5 bases from J, with 17 bases between. In DNA form, the CDR3 reads TGCGCCAGCAGCTCCGGGACGGGGGAACGGACTGAAGCTTTCTTT. It codes for CASSSGTGERTEAFF.

The chain combines TRBV12-3 or TRBV12-4 with TRBJ2-1, with a tentative D call TRBD1 (5 bases). The CDR3 length is 11 residues. V gave up 8 bases and J gave up 8 bases, with 10 bases separating them. Here the CDR3 reads CASSRVDEQFF. Written as DNA, the CDR3 is TGTGCCAGCTCCAGGGTAGATGAGCAGTTCTTC.

The chain is built from TRBV7-6 and TRBJ1-6; possibly TRBD1 for D (6 bases). Germline lookup yields CDR1 SGHVS and CDR2 FNYEAQ. Deletions cut 3 bases from V and 8 bases from J, with 8 bases between. This CDR3 comprises 13 residues. CDR3 region: CASSFRTDSPLHF. CDR3 DNA sequence: TGTGCCAGCAGCTTCAGGACAGATTCACCCCTCCACTTT.

This clone has only one observation. The sample holds other DNA sequences that translate to the same CDR3. This chain joins TRBV30 and TRBJ2-2; no clear D. V was trimmed by 0 bases and J by 6 bases, leaving 8 bases between them. Germline V gene sequence: CDR1 GTSNPN, CDR2 SVGIG (reference sequence). The CDR3 length is 13 residues. CDR3 sequence (DNA): TGTGCCTGGAGTGTAGGCGGCTCCGGGGAGCTGTTTTTT. It codes for CAWSVGGSGELFF.

The chain links TRBV6-5 to TRBJ1-1; D gene uncertain. Trimming removed 6 bases from V and 0 bases from J, with 11 bases in between. Looked up from germline, CDR1 is MNHEY and CDR2 is SVGAGI. The CDR3 has 14 amino acids. This CDR3 reads CASRVRALNTEAFF. The CDR3 DNA sequence: TGTGCCAGCAGGGTGAGGGCCTTGAACACTGAAGCTTTCTTT.

This clone has only a few counts. The chain combines TRBV25-1 with TRBJ1-2; TRBD1 agrees at 9 bases. Germline assignment: CDR1 MGHDK and CDR2 SYGVNS. There are 16 residues in the CDR3. J gave up 5 bases and V 2 bases, and 9 bases lay outside the gene matches. The CDR3 protein is CASSEGGQGGSYGYTF. CDR3 DNA: TGTGCCAGCAGTGAAGGGGGACAGGGTGGGTCTTATGGCTACACCTTC.

This clone was counted a few times. This sequence joins TRBV4-1 and TRBJ1-1; TRBD1 is a possible D gene (5 bases). Trimming left V 6 bases short and J 1 base short, with 9 bases between. The CDR3 runs 13 residues. Germline V lookup: CDR1 MGHRA, CDR2 YSYEKL. In DNA form, the CDR3 reads TGCGCCAGCAGAGATGACAGGAACACTGAAGCTTTCTTT. Translation gives CASRDDRNTEAFF.

The genes are TRBV7-4 and TRBJ1-2; 8 nucleotides match TRBD1. Looked up from germline, CDR1 is SGHVT and CDR2 is SQSDAQ. The J segment lost 7 bases and the V segment lost 3 bases, leaving 19 bases of the junction unmatched. The CDR3 covers 18 residues. CDR3 nucleotides: TGTGCCAGCAGCTTGTTGGGTCTATGTGAGGACAGGGAGGTTGGCTACACCTTC. Encoded protein: CASSLLGLCEDREVGYTF.